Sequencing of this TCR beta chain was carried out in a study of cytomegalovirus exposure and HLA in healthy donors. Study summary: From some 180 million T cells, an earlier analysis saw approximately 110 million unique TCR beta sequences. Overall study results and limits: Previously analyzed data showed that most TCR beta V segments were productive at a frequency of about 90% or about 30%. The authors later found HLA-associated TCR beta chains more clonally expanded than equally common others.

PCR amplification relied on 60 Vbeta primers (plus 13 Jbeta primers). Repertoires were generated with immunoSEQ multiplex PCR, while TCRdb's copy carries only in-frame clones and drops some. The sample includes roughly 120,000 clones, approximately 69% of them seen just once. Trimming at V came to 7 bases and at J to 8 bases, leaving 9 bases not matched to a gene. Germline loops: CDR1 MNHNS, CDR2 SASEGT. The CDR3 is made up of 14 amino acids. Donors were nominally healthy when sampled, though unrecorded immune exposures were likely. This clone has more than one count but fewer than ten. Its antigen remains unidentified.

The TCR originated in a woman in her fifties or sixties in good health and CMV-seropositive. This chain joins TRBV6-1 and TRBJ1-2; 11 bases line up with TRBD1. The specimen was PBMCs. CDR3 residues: CASNRGQGALGYTF. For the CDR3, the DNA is TGTGCCAGCAACCGAGGACAGGGGGCGTTGGGCTACACCTTC.